Following are 5 T cell receptor beta chains from one sample sequenced in a study of blood T cells in healthy people across ages (dated by TCRdb to between 2014 and 2017). Receptor amplification or capture employed 5' RACE. Instrument on record: Illumina HiSeq 2500. A second PCR of roughly 7 to 11 cycles was run with a J-beta primer mix and a sample-barcoded 5' primer. TCRdb's own reprocessing of the public reads used fastp at Q25 and MiXCR and kept productive beta chains. Under each unique CDR3 protein, matching rows form one entry showing the most common genes and DNA. Within this sample are some 750,000 distinct CDR3 sequences, with 20% to 25% of them counted one time only. Roughly 22% of the sample is in the top ten clones. Material: blood. The source of these receptors is a man aged 70 or older in good health.

The chain uses TRBV28 and TRBJ2-5; TRBD2 might be the D (6 bases). The CDR3 length is 17 residues. Germline CDR1 and CDR2: MDHEN and SYDVKM. V was pared by 5 bases and J by 2 bases, with 21 bases between. Written as DNA, the CDR3 is TGTGCCAGCAGTCCCGTGGGGGGACTGGCGGGGCAAGAGACCCAGTACTTC. Amino acids: CASSPVGGLAGQETQYF.

In its sample, this clonotype was seen a few times. The chain has TRBV5-5 and TRBJ1-3; D may be TRBD1 (5 bases). The V and J ends lost 0 bases and 9 bases respectively, with 10 bases between them. Germline CDR1 SGHKS, CDR2 YYEKEE (reference sequence). There are 13 residues in the CDR3. This CDR3 is CASSLEGPGTIYF. CDR3 bases: TGTGCCAGCAGCTTGGAGGGGCCGGGCACCATATATTTT.

This clonotype was counted only a few times. The chain carries TRBV7-2 and TRBJ2-1; no clear D. V lost 1 base, J lost 6 bases, and 16 bases lay in between. The CDR3 is 16 amino acids. Germline V gene lookup returns CDR1 SGHTA and CDR2 FQGNSA. The CDR3 reads CASSLVSGSYRNEQFF. The CDR3 DNA sequence: TGTGCCAGCAGCTTAGTATCTGGGTCGTACCGCAATGAGCAGTTCTTC.

This sequence joins TRBV30 and TRBJ1-2, with D unresolved. The CDR3 spans 11 residues. Germline loops: CDR1 GTSNPN, CDR2 SVGIG (reference sequence). The CDR3 sequence is CVGSLNYGYTF. In DNA, the CDR3 is TGTGTCGGAAGCCTTAACTATGGCTACACCTTC. Full variable domain (remainder filled in from reference TRBV30 and TRBJ1-2): SQTIHQWPATLVQPVGSPLSLECTVEGTSNPNLYWYRQAAGRGLQLLFYSVGIGQISSEVPQNLSASRPQDRQFILSSKKLLLSDSGFYLCVGSLNYGYTFGSGTRLTVV.

CDR3 amino acids: CASSLQGIVNQPQHF. The CDR3, as DNA: TGTGCCAGCAGCCTACAGGGTATTGTCAATCAGCCCCAGCATTTT. This chain connects TRBV7-2 to TRBJ1-5; D may be TRBD1 (6 bases). CDR1 and CDR2 from the germline V gene are SGHTA and FQGNSA. CDR3 length: 15 residues. The V end was cut by 5 bases, the J end by 3 bases, with 14 bases between. Combining the CDR3 with reference TRBV7-2 and TRBJ1-5 gives the whole variable domain GAGVSQSPSNKVTEKGKDVELRCDPISGHTALYWYRQSLGQGLEFLIYFQGNSAPDKSGLPSDRFSAERTGGSVSTLTIQRTQQEDSAVYLCASSLQGIVNQPQHFGDGTRLSIL.